The rows below give T cell receptor beta chains drawn from one sample of a study of cytomegalovirus exposure and HLA in healthy donors. Libraries were prepared by immunoSEQ multiplex PCR; TCRdb keeps only in-frame clonotypes and omits some of them. The top ten clones hold approximately 1.8% of a sample with more than 200,000 clones, about three quarters of them seen once. Material for sequencing was PBMCs. The source is a male donor in good health and CMV-seronegative. Both conserved end residues are part of each CDR3. D genes are given only for firm matches. Where a row states a size, it is once, few, many or the class of an expanded clone; other rows omit it.

-,-,TRBJ2-7,TRBV5-1,CASSPGGMGREQYF,TGCGCCAGCAGCCCGGGGGGCATGGGCCGCGAGCAGTACTTC
-,TRBD1,TRBJ1-6,TRBV5-1,CARHHDRVYNSPLHF,TGCGCCAGGCACCACGACAGGGTCTATAATTCACCCCTCCACTTT
-,-,TRBJ1-1,TRBV7-8,CASGFSQGTEAFF,TGTGCCAGCGGGTTTTCGCAGGGCACTGAAGCTTTCTTT
-,TRBD1,TRBJ2-1,TRBV5-8,CASTLGTGFYNEQFF,TGTGCCAGCACCCTCGGGACAGGGTTTTACAATGAGCAGTTCTTC
-,-,TRBJ2-1,TRBV15,CATSRDGQSDEQFF,TGTGCCACCAGCAGGGACGGACAGAGTGATGAGCAGTTCTTC
-,TRBD2,TRBJ2-5,TRBV11-2,CASRGLAGAGETQYF,TGTGCCAGCAGGGGACTAGCGGGTGCCGGGGAGACCCAGTACTTC
-,-,TRBJ1-6,TRBV7-9,CASSLEPGAGSPLHF,TGTGCCAGCAGCTTAGAGCCAGGGGCTGGATCACCCCTCCACTTT
once,TRBD2,TRBJ2-7,TRBV29-1,CSVAKGVGSGSSWGGYEQYF,TGCAGCGTTGCTAAAGGGGTCGGGAGCGGGAGCTCTTGGGGAGGCTACGAGCAGTACTTC
-,TRBD2,TRBJ2-3,TRBV27,CASGGLAGVTDTQYF,TGTGCCAGCGGAGGACTAGCGGGAGTCACAGATACGCAGTATTTT
-,-,TRBJ1-2,TRBV5-1,CASSLGDTSRGFNYGYTF,TGCGCCAGCAGCTTGGGGGACACTTCAAGAGGTTTTAACTATGGCTACACCTTC
-,-,TRBJ2-7,TRBV9,CASSVRTGYYEQYF,TGTGCCAGCAGCGTTAGAACAGGGTACTACGAGCAGTACTTC
-,-,TRBJ2-5,TRBV7-2,CASSLDREETQYF,TGTGCCAGCAGCTTAGACAGGGAAGAGACCCAGTACTTC
once,-,TRBJ2-5,TRBV5-4,CASSSGAGTQETQYF,TGTGCCAGCAGCTCGGGCGCAGGGACTCAAGAGACCCAGTACTTC
-,TRBD1,TRBJ1-1,TRBV7-9,CASSGQGRRNTEAFF,TGTGCCAGCAGCGGACAGGGAAGGAGGAACACTGAAGCTTTCTTT
-,TRBD1,TRBJ2-7,TRBV29-1,CSVGRTGGYEQYF,TGCAGCGTTGGGAGGACAGGGGGCTACGAGCAGTACTTC
-,-,TRBJ2-3,TRBV7-7,CASSPSLGDTQYF,TGTGCCAGCAGCCCCAGCCTAGGCGATACGCAGTATTTT